This T cell receptor (beta chain) was captured by sequencing in a study of T cells after yellow fever vaccination. CDR3 length equals 14 residues. The V and J ends lost 4 bases and 2 bases respectively, with 12 bases between them. Germline V CDR1 and CDR2: SGHRS, YFSETQ. Making TCR cDNA involved 5'RACE template switching, which added UMIs and a universal primer site. TCRdb used MiXCR to reprocess the 5' RACE reads, holding one entry per CDR3 protein. The sample gives a few hundred thousand distinct CDR3 sequences, about 5% of which show up once; under 3.5% is in the top ten. The rearrangement uses TRBV5-1 and TRBJ2-5; the D gene is possibly TRBD2 (5 bases). This TCR came from a man between 18 and 29 years old who received the YFV17D yellow fever vaccine. The sequenced sample was CD4+ T cells sorted from PBMCs, obtained on the day of the yellow fever booster vaccination. The CDR3 loop is CASSERLTQETQYF. DNA for the CDR3: TGCGCCAGCAGCGAAAGACTAACGCAAGAGACCCAGTACTTC. Variable domain in full (rest from reference TRBV5-1 and TRBJ2-5): KAGVTQTPRYLIKTRGQQVTLSCSPISGHRSVSWYQQTPGQGLQFLFEYFSETQRNKGNFPGRFSGRQFSNSRSEMNVSTLELGDSALYLCASSERLTQETQYFGPGTRLLVL.